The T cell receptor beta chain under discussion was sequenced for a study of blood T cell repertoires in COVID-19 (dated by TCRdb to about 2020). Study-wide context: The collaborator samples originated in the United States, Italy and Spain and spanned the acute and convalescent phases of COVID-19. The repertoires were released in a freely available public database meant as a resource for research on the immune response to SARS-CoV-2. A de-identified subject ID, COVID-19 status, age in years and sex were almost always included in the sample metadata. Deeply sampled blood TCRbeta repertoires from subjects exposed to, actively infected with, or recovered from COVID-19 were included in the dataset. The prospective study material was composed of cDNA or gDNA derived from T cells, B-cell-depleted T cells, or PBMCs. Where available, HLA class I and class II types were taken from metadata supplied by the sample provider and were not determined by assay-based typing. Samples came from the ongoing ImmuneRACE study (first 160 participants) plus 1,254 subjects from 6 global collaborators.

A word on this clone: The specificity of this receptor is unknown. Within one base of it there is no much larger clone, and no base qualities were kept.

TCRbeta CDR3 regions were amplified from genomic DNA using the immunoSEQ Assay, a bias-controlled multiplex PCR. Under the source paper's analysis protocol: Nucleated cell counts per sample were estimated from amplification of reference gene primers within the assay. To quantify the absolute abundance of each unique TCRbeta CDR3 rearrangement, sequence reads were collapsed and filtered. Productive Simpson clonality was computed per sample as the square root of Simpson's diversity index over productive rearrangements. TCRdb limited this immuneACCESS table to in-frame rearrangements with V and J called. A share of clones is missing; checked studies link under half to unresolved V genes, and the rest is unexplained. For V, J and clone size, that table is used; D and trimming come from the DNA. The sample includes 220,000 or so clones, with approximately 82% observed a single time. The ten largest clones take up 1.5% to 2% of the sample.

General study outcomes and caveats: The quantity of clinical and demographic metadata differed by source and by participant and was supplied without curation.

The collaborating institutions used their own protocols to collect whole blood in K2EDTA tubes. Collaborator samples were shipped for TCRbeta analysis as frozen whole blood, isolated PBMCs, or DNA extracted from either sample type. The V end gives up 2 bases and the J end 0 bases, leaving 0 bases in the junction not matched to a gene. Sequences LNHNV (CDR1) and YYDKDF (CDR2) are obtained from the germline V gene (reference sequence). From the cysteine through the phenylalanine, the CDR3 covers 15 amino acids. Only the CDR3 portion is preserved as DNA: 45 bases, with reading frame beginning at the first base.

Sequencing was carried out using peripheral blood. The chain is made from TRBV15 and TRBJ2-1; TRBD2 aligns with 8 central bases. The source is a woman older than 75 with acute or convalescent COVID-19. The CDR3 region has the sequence CATSRSGSSYNEQFF. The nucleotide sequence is TGTGCCACCAGCAGAAGCGGGAGCTCCTACAATGAGCAGTTCTTC.